The 7 T cell receptor beta chains below come from one sample, sequenced in a study of regulatory T cells in long-lasting Graves disease. Through Arm-PCR of CDR3 regions and iRepertoire HTBI primers, TCR beta libraries were built. TCRdb re-called the multiplex PCR reads with MiXCR, one entry per CDR3 protein. The table shows about 430,000 distinct CDR3 sequences, with over 20% occurring only once. Time point indicated: persistent/refractory GD, antithyroid drugs over 5 years with positive TRAb. PBMC-derived RNA was used for the TCR library. Sequenced here: peripheral blood mononuclear cells (PBMCs), sampled when the disease was refractory, from a patient treated with antithyroid drugs. All receptors derive from a female donor with Graves disease.

The gene calls are TRBV7-2 and TRBJ2-1; D assignment may be TRBD1 or TRBD2 (5 bases each). Per germline, CDR1 SGHTA and CDR2 FQGNSA. The V gene lost 4 bases and the J gene lost 5 bases, with 12 bases spanning the gap. The CDR3 consists of 14 residues. The CDR3 spells CASSSRGTDNEQFF. For the CDR3, the DNA is TGTGCCAGCAGCTCCCGTGGGACGGACAATGAGCAGTTCTTC.

This chain links TRBV27 with TRBJ2-1, with 13 nucleotides matching TRBD2. Germline CDR1 is MNHEY and CDR2 is SMNVEV (reference sequence). The CDR3 runs 16 residues. Germline trimming cut 7 bases from V and 4 bases from J; bases unmatched to any gene: 7. The CDR3 bases are TGTGCCAGCACCGTCGGGACTAGCGGGGCATACAATGAGCAGTTCTTC. It specifies CASTVGTSGAYNEQFF.

This clonotype was counted ten times or more. J is TRBJ2-3 and V is TRBV28, with TRBD1 as a possible D gene (7 bases). CDR3 length equals 13 residues. CDR1 MDHEN and CDR2 SYDVKM come from the germline V gene. The V end was cut by 5 bases, the J end by 6 bases, with 12 bases between. The CDR3 reads CASSAGGSDTQYF. The CDR3 DNA sequence: TGTGCCAGCAGTGCAGGGGGGTCTGATACGCAGTATTTT.

This clonotype came up a few times. The chain is built from TRBV6-1 and TRBJ2-2; TRBD2 matches 7 bases. From germline, CDR1 is MNHNS and CDR2 SASEGT. Germline trimming cut 8 bases from V and 3 bases from J; bases unmatched to any gene: 6. This CDR3 has 14 residues. The CDR3 DNA follows: TGTGCCAGCGAGGGGCGGGAGTACACCGGGGAGCTGTTTTTT. This codes for CASEGREYTGELFF.

This clonotype was picked up many times. The chain recombines TRBV20-1 with TRBJ1-1; D is perhaps TRBD1 (5 bases). The CDR3 extends over 14 amino acids. Trimming left V 4 bases short and J 1 base short, with 13 bases between. Germline-derived CDR1 and CDR2 are DFQATT and SNEGSKA (reference sequence). Written as DNA, the CDR3 is TGCAGTGCTAACCGGGACCGATCGAACACTGAAGCTTTCTTT. Protein sequence: CSANRDRSNTEAFF.

This clonotype was seen more than once but under ten times. The chain is built from TRBV28 and TRBJ1-5; no clear D gene. The CDR3 has 14 residues. Germline V gene data show CDR1 as MDHEN and CDR2 as SYDVKM. V was cut by 7 bases and J by 4 bases, with 14 bases left in between. CDR3 nucleotides: TGTGCCAGCAAAGACTCGCGGGGAAATCAGCCCCAGCATTTT. Encoded protein: CASKDSRGNQPQHF.

This clonotype was counted at least ten times. Here the CDR3 DNA reads TGTGCCATCAGGGGACTAGGGGAAGAGACCCAGTACTTC. Translation: CAIRGLGEETQYF. The chain carries TRBV10-3 and TRBJ2-5, with 8 nucleotides matching TRBD2. The CDR3 length is 13 residues. Germline trimming cut 6 bases from V and 3 bases from J; bases unmatched to any gene: 3. Germline loops: CDR1 ENHRY, CDR2 SYGVKD.